This T cell receptor beta chain was captured by sequencing in a study of T cell changes during pregnancy in multiple sclerosis (dated by TCRdb to between 2018 and 2020). Some background on the complete study: The study looked at changes in the T cell repertoire across pregnancy in women with multiple sclerosis.

To prepare the library, the immunoSEQ multiplex PCR assay was applied. TCRdb took over this immuneACCESS table, retaining in-frame rearrangements with V and J assigned. Such tables are incomplete; in checked studies, under half of the missing clones stem from an unresolved V gene, and the remainder is unexplained. The sample table contains over 35,000 clones; only one count was recorded for roughly 87% of them. Jointly, the top ten make up about a tenth of the sample. As concerns this clone: It lacks a known antigen. No base qualities exist here, and no much larger clone lies one base off it.

CDR1 is given as SQVTM and CDR2 as ANQGSEA, both from the germline V gene. Spanning cysteine to phenylalanine, the CDR3 consists of 14 amino acids. Here the CDR3 DNA is all that survives: 42 bases in frame from base 1. Germline trimming: 4 bases from V, 2 bases from J; junction bases outside gene matches: 5. The receptor chain draws on TRBV29-1 and TRBJ2-3, and 8 bases in between align with TRBD1. This receptor was taken from a female donor with multiple sclerosis, enrolled in a pregnancy study. The sequenced sample was CD8+ T cells from peripheral blood mononuclear cells, obtained in the first trimester of pregnancy. CDR3 loop: CSVGQGAYTDTQYF. The DNA sequence reads TGCAGCGTTGGGCAGGGGGCCTACACAGATACGCAGTATTTT.